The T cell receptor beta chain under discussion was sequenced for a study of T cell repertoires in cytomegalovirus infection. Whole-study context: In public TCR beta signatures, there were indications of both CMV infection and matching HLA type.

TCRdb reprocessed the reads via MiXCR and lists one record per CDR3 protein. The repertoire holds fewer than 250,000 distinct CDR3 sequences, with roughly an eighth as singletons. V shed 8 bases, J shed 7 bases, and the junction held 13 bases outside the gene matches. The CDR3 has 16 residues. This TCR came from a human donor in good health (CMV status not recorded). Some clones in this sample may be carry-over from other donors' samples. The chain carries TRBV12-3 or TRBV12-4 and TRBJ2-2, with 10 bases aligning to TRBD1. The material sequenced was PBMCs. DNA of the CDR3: TGTGCCAGCGCCCAACCCGGGACAGGGGACGACGGGGAGCTGTTTTTT. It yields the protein CASAQPGTGDDGELFF.